This entry lists 17 T cell receptor beta chains sequenced from one sample in a study of CD8 T cells in ankylosing spondylitis. Study-level findings and limits: A motif of 7 to 9 highly homologous TCR beta variants was seen as apparently characteristic of ankylosing spondylitis blood.

These receptors' targets are unknown. TCRdb fed the 5' RACE reads into MiXCR, producing one record per CDR3 protein. This repertoire shows about 440,000 distinct CDR3 sequences, 15% to 20% found once; its top ten account for under 1.2%. Sequenced material: blood, either unsorted or a sorted T cell fraction (not recorded which). The receptors come from a male donor with ankylosing spondylitis.

This sequence joins TRBV7-2 and TRBJ2-7; weak D call: TRBD2 (6 bases). V shed 5 bases and J shed 3 bases, with 14 bases lying between them. In germline, CDR1 is SGHTA, CDR2 FQGNSA. This CDR3 is 14 amino acids long. Here the CDR3 reads CASSQEGPSYEQYF. The CDR3 DNA follows: TGTGCCAGCAGCCAGGAGGGCCCGAGCTACGAGCAGTACTTC.

The chain combines TRBV29-1 with TRBJ2-5; TRBD2 might be the D (5 bases). Germline V lookup: CDR1 SQVTM, CDR2 ANQGSEA. The CDR3 is made up of 12 amino acids. Deletions cut 6 bases from V and 4 bases from J, with 12 bases between. The CDR3 DNA sequence: TGCAGCGTCTCGGTAGGAGGAGAGACCCAGTACTTC. Translated, it gives CSVSVGGETQYF. Full variable domain (missing parts from reference TRBV29-1 and TRBJ2-5): SAVISQKPSRDICQRGTSLTIQCQVDSQVTMMFWYRQQPGQSLTLIATANQGSEATYESGFVIDKFPISRPNLTFSTLTVSNMSPEDSSIYLCSVSVGGETQYFGPGTRLLVL.

The chain links TRBV5-6 to TRBJ1-5; a weak D match, TRBD1 (5 bases). V shed 1 base and J shed 4 bases, with 12 bases lying between them. There are 15 residues in the CDR3. Germline V lookup: CDR1 SGHDT, CDR2 YYEEEE. Here the CDR3 DNA reads TGTGCCAGCAGCTTGTTTAGCACAGGAAATCAGCCCCAGCATTTT. It yields the protein CASSLFSTGNQPQHF.

This clonotype was counted only a few times. A much larger clone is a single base away; this may be a read error. The chain recombines TRBV12-3 or TRBV12-4 with TRBJ2-1, with 10 bases fitting TRBD2. The CDR3 is made up of 15 amino acids. The V segment lost 5 bases and the J segment 4 bases; nucleotides outside the gene matches: 5. The CDR3: CASSHLAGDYNEQFF. In nucleotides, the CDR3 is TGTGCCAGCAGTCACCTAGCGGGGGATTACAATGAGCAGTTCTTC.

The V call is TRBV7-2, the J call TRBJ2-2; D may be TRBD2 (6 bases). Per germline, CDR1 SGHTA and CDR2 FQGNSA. Trimming shortened V by 6 bases and J by 3 bases, and 14 bases separated the two germline ends. This CDR3 has 15 amino acids. DNA of the CDR3: TGTGCCAGCAGTCCTTGGGGGGTGGACACCGGGGAGCTGTTTTTT. It translates to CASSPWGVDTGELFF.

This clonotype was counted a few times. This sequence joins TRBV12-3 or TRBV12-4 and TRBJ1-2; TRBD1 might be the D (6 bases). The CDR3 runs to 19 residues. Trimming left V 3 bases short and J 7 bases short, with 30 bases between. The CDR3 protein is CASSLRPGGLVEELGGYTF. The CDR3 bases are TGTGCCAGCAGTTTGCGACCCGGGGGCCTGGTGGAAGAGTTGGGTGGCTACACCTTC.

With respect to this clonotype: The junction departs from germline at one end; a sequencing error may be responsible. The genes are TRBV29-1 and TRBJ2-1; 8 nucleotides agree with TRBD2. The length of the CDR3 is 14 residues. The germline gives CDR1 SQVTM, CDR2 ANQGSEA. The CDR3 here is CSVDRTSSYNEKFF. CDR3 in DNA: TGCAGCGTTGATAGGACTAGCTCCTACAATGAGAAGTTCTTC.

The J gene is TRBJ2-1, the V gene TRBV10-3, with a tentative D call TRBD2 (6 bases). The CDR3 has 15 amino acids. Per germline, CDR1 ENHRY and CDR2 SYGVKD. V was shortened by 8 bases and J by 4 bases, with 18 bases between the two germline ends. The CDR3 DNA sequence: TGTGCCATCGGTCTGGGGACTGACTCATACAATGAGCAGTTCTTC. Amino acids: CAIGLGTDSYNEQFF.

V is TRBV2 and J is TRBJ1-6; maybe TRBD1 (5 bases). The germline gives CDR1 SNHLY, CDR2 FYNNEI. This CDR3 is built from 17 residues. Between the trimmed V and J ends, which lost 6 bases and 0 bases, there was a span of 15 bases. DNA of the CDR3: TGTGCCAGCAGCTCCCGGGACTTCGTCTCCTATAATTCACCCCTCCACTTT. Translated: CASSSRDFVSYNSPLHF.

This chain connects TRBV12-3 or TRBV12-4 to TRBJ2-3; 9 bases fit TRBD2. The CDR3 has 19 amino acids. The V segment lost 10 bases and the J segment 2 bases; nucleotides outside the gene matches: 22. CDR3 DNA: TGTGCCATCTGTGGCCGGCGGGAGGGTGACACTACACTCACAGATACGCAGTATTTT. This sequence encodes CAICGRREGDTTLTDTQYF.

The chain recombines TRBV11-3 with TRBJ2-5, with 7 bases aligning to TRBD1. The V gene's germline CDR1 is SGHNT and CDR2 YENEEA. CDR3 length: 15 residues. The junction had 8 bases not matched to a gene; V was cut back by 2 bases and J by 5 bases. The CDR3 DNA reads TGTGCCAGCAGCTTAAGGACAGGTAGAGGGGAGACCCAGTACTTC. This encodes CASSLRTGRGETQYF. The full variable domain, in which reference TRBV11-3 and TRBJ2-5 provide the parts outside the CDR3, is EAGVVQSPRYKIIEKKQPVAFWCNPISGHNTLYWYLQNLGQGPELLIRYENEEAVDDSQLPKDRFSAERLKGVDSTLKIQPAELGDSAVYLCASSLRTGRGETQYFGPGTRLLVL.

V and J are TRBV2 and TRBJ2-1; no clear D. The CDR3 consists of 13 residues. Germline V gene lookup returns CDR1 SNHLY and CDR2 FYNNEI. V lost 4 bases and J 7 bases, leaving 11 bases between the germline ends. CDR3 in DNA: TGTGCCAGCAGTGGGGAAATAAGGAATGAGCAGTTCTTC. Translating gives CASSGEIRNEQFF.

This clonotype was seen many times. The rearrangement uses TRBV5-1 and TRBJ2-5; D possibly matches TRBD1 or TRBD2 (6 bases each). Germline CDR1 and CDR2: SGHRS and YFSETQ. CDR3 size: 16 residues. The V and J ends lost 4 bases and 4 bases respectively, with 20 bases between them. The DNA for the CDR3 is TGCGCCAGCAGCCGACTAGGGGGTTCTGGCGGAGAGACCCAGTACTTC. This codes for CASSRLGGSGGETQYF.

This clonotype came up a few times. The rearrangement joins TRBV20-1 to TRBJ1-4; 8 nucleotides align to TRBD1. Germline assignment: CDR1 DFQATT and CDR2 SNEGSKA (reference sequence). The CDR3 loop spans 14 amino acids. Germline trimming cut 0 bases from V and 8 bases from J; bases unmatched to any gene: 5. The CDR3 is CSARDQGAGEKLFF. CDR3 nucleotides: TGCAGTGCTAGAGATCAGGGGGCTGGGGAAAAACTGTTTTTT.

V gene TRBV2 combines with J gene TRBJ2-1; tentative D call: TRBD2 (6 bases). Germline V CDR1 and CDR2: SNHLY, FYNNEI. Trimming stripped 5 bases from V and 2 bases from J, with 19 bases between. This CDR3 contains 17 residues. In nucleotides, the CDR3 is TGTGCCAGCAGTCAAAGTTCCCCTGGGAGGCCCTACAATGAGCAGTTCTTC. Translating gives CASSQSSPGRPYNEQFF.

The CDR3 DNA reads as TGTGCCAGCAGCCTCATGGCGGCTAGCGGGGGAGAGACCCAGTACTTC. This codes for CASSLMAASGGETQYF. The chain recombines TRBV7-2 with TRBJ2-5, with 10 positions matching TRBD2. Germline V CDR1 and CDR2: SGHTA, FQGNSA. The CDR3 consists of 16 residues. The junction had 10 bases not matched to a gene; V was cut back by 5 bases and J by 4 bases. Filled out from reference TRBV7-2 and TRBJ2-5, the complete variable domain reads GAGVSQSPSNKVTEKGKDVELRCDPISGHTALYWYRQSLGQGLEFLIYFQGNSAPDKSGLPSDRFSAERTGGSVSTLTIQRTQQEDSAVYLCASSLMAASGGETQYFGPGTRLLVL.

The chain has TRBV14 and TRBJ2-7; 11 bases are a match to TRBD2. This CDR3 comprises 16 residues. Germline-derived CDR1 and CDR2 are SGHDN and FVKESK. The junction had 8 bases not matched to a gene; V was cut back by 3 bases and J by 4 bases. The CDR3 DNA reads TGTGCCAGCAGCCAGCAAACTAGCGGGAGAAGGTACGAGCAGTACTTC. As protein: CASSQQTSGRRYEQYF.